These 5 T cell receptor beta chains came from one sample sequenced in a study of T cell responses to AZD1222 COVID-19 vaccine. Sequencing was performed with immunoSEQ multiplex PCR; in TCRdb, only in-frame clones are kept and a portion is missing. Of approximately 150,000 clones in the sample, 85% to 95% are singletons; the top ten hold approximately 5%. The sample consisted of peripheral blood, taken on day 0 of AZD1222 vaccination. These receptors were obtained from an adult in good health.

V and J are TRBV6-2 or TRBV6-3 and TRBJ1-1; no reliable D call. The germline CDR1 and CDR2 sequences are MNHEY and SVGEGT. The CDR3 covers 13 residues. Trimming removed 2 bases from V and 4 bases from J, with 8 bases in between. The chain's CDR3 is CASSYGGSTEAFF. The CDR3 DNA sequence: TGTGCCAGCAGTTACGGAGGTAGCACTGAAGCTTTCTTT.

The rearrangement links TRBV4-3 to TRBJ2-4; TRBD2 agrees at 9 bases. CDR1 is LGHNA, CDR2 YSLEER, per germline. The CDR3 sequence is 15 residues long. With 4 bases clipped from V and 6 bases from J, the junction kept 7 bases outside the gene matches. CDR3 in DNA: TGCGCCAGCAGCCCTTTAGCGGGAGAGGGAAACATTCAGTACTTC. Translating gives CASSPLAGEGNIQYF.

The chain employs TRBV5-1 and TRBJ1-2; D uncertain. Germline V gene lookup returns CDR1 SGHRS and CDR2 YFSETQ. The germline V and J ends were trimmed by 0 bases and 3 bases, with 12 bases remaining between them. This CDR3 region has 15 residues. For the CDR3, the DNA is TGCGCCAGCAGCTTGGCGGGAGGAGCGCACTATGGCTACACCTTC. This translates into CASSLAGGAHYGYTF. The full variable domain, with the rest looked up from reference TRBV5-1 and TRBJ1-2, is KAGVTQTPRYLIKTRGQQVTLSCSPISGHRSVSWYQQTPGQGLQFLFEYFSETQRNKGNFPGRFSGRQFSNSRSEMNVSTLELGDSALYLCASSLAGGAHYGYTFGSGTRLTVV.

This clone came up once. This chain links TRBV7-2 with TRBJ2-3; D is unresolved. The CDR3 sequence is 14 residues long. Trimming left V 1 base short and J 4 bases short, with 9 bases between. Looked up from germline, CDR1 is SGHTA and CDR2 is FQGNSA. The CDR3 here is CASSLGARPDTQYF. CDR3 nucleotides: TGTGCCAGCAGCTTAGGTGCTAGGCCAGATACGCAGTATTTT. Full variable domain (remainder filled in from reference TRBV7-2 and TRBJ2-3): GAGVSQSPSNKVTEKGKDVELRCDPISGHTALYWYRQSLGQGLEFLIYFQGNSAPDKSGLPSDRFSAERTGGSVSTLTIQRTQQEDSAVYLCASSLGARPDTQYFGPGTRLTVL.

This chain connects TRBV6-5 to TRBJ2-7, with 12 bases lining up with TRBD2. CDR1 is MNHEY and CDR2 is SVGAGI in the germline V gene. The CDR3 spans 15 residues. V shed 5 bases, J shed 0 bases, and the junction held 2 bases outside the gene matches. DNA of the CDR3: TGTGCCAGCAGTAGGACTAGCGGGGCCTCCTACGAGCAGTACTTC. Its translation: CASSRTSGASYEQYF.